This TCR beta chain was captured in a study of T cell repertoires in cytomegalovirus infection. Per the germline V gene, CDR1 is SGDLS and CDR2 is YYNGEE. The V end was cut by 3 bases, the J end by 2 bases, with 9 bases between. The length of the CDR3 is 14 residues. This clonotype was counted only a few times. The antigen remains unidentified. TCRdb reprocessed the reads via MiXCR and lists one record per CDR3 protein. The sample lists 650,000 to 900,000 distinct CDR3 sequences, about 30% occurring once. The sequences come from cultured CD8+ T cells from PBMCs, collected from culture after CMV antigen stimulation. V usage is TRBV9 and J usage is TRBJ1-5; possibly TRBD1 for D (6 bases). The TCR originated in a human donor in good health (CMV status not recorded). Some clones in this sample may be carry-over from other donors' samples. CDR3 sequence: CASSAGAGNQPQHF. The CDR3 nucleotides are TGTGCCAGCAGCGCGGGGGCCGGCAATCAGCCCCAGCATTTT.